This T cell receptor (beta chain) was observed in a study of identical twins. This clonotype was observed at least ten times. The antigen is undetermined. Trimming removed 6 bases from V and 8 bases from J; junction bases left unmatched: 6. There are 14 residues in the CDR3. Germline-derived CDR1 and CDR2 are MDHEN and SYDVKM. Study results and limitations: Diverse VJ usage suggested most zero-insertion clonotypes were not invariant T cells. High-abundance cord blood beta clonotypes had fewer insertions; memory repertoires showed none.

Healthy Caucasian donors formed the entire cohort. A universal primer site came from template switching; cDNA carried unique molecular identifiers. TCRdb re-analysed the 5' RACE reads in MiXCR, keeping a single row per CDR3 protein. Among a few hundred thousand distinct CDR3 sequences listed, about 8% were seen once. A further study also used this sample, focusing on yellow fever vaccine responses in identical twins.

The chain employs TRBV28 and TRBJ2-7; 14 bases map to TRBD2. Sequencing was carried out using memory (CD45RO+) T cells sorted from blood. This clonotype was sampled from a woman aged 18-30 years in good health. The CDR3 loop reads CASSQGTSGSQQYF. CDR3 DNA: TGTGCCAGCAGCCAAGGGACTAGCGGGAGTCAGCAGTACTTC.